This TCR beta chain comes out of a study of T-cell reconstitution after alpha-beta-depleted transplantation in children. Study-wide points: T-cell counts and diversity at one year following transplant were attributed mainly to newly produced T cells. Reportedly, alpha-beta T cells present about two months post-transplant originated from several hundred expanded clones of graft origin.

Regarding this clonotype: What it binds is not known.

Unique molecular identifiers were used to barcode this TCRbeta library. From the PCR reads, TCRdb called clonotypes with MiXCR, one entry per CDR3 protein. Among hundreds of thousands of distinct CDR3 sequences listed, approximately 15% were seen once. In germline, CDR1 is SGHAT, CDR2 FQDESV (reference sequence). The CDR3 is 15 residues long. V was cut by 3 bases and J by 5 bases, with 13 bases left in between. The rearrangement uses TRBV11-1 and TRBJ1-4, with D possibly TRBD1 on 6 matching bases. This sequence was found in a male patient younger than 18 who had a stem cell transplant for acute lymphoblastic leukemia, so the T cells may come from the graft donor. Source: PBMCs, mostly from graft donor cells, taken 360 days after TCRalphabeta/CD19-depleted stem cell transplant. This CDR3 is CASSFTGNHNEKLFF. In DNA form, the CDR3 reads TGTGCCAGCAGCTTTACAGGGAATCACAATGAAAAACTGTTTTTT.